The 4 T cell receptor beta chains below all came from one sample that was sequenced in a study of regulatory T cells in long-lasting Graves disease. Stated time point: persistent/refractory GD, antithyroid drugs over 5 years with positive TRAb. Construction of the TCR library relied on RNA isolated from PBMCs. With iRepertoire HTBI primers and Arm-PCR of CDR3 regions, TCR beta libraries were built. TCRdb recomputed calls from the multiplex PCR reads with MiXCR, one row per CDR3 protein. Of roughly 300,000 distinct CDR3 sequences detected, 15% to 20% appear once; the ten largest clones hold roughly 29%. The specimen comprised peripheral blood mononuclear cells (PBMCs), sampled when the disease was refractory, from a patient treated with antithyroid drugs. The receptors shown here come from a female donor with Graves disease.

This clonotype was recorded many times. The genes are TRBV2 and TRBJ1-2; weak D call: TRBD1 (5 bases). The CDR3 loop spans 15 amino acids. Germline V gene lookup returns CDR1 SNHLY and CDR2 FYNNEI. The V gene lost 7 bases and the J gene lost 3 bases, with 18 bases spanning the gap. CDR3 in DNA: TGTGCCAGCACCGGAACGGGGGGTGGACACTATGGCTACACCTTC. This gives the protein CASTGTGGGHYGYTF.

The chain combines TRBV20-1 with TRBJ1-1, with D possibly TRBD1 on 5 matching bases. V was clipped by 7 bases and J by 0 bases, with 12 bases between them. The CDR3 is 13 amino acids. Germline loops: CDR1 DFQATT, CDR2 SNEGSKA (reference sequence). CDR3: CSVPGPMNTEAFF. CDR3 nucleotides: TGCAGTGTCCCGGGACCGATGAACACTGAAGCTTTCTTT.

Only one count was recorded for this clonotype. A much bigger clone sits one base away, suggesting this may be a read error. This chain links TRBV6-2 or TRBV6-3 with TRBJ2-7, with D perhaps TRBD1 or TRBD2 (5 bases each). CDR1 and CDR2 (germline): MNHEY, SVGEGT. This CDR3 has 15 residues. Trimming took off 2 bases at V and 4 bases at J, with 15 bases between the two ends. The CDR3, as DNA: TGTGCCAGCAGTTACAGCCGGGACCTAGGGTACGAGCAGTACTTC. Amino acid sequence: CASSYSRDLGYEQYF.

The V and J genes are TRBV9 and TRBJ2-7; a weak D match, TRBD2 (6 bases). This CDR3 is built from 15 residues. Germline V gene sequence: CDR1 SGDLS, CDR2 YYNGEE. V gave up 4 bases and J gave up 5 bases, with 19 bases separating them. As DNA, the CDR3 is TGTGCCAGCAGCCATGGGGGGAGGATATTAGACGAGCAGTACTTC. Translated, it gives CASSHGGRILDEQYF. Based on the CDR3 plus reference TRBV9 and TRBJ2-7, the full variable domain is DSGVTQTPKHLITATGQRVTLRCSPRSGDLSVYWYQQSLDQGLQFLIQYYNGEERAKGNILERFSAQQFPDLHSELNLSSLELGDSALYFCASSHGGRILDEQYFGPGTRLTVT.